This TCR beta chain was captured by sequencing in a study of T cells expressing NK-cell markers. The wider study: Repertoire data for TCR beta were derived from sorted T cells (CD3+CD56+NKG2C+, CD3+CD56+NKG2C- and CD3+CD56-NKG2C+). Seropositivity for HCMV was found in seven of the eight sequenced donors, with one seronegative. The study's findings and limits: Whether expanded NKG2C-expressing T cell clones recognize HCMV is unknown.

As to this clonotype: Its antigen is unknown.

Germline CDR1 reads MNHEY; CDR2 reads SMNVEV (reference sequence). This CDR3 comprises 11 residues. Making the TCR beta cDNA relied on 5'RACE template switching with UMIs. TCRdb reworked the 5' RACE reads into one entry per CDR3 protein, no DNA. The sample table sets out fewer than 400,000 distinct CDR3 sequences. The chain uses TRBV27 and TRBJ2-3; TCRdb designates TRBD1, a call that cannot be tested without DNA. This TCR derives from a woman aged 45 to 65 in good health. The sequenced sample consisted of blood T cells: a sorted CD56 or NKG2C T cell subset, CD4+ or CD8+ T cells, or bulk PBMC T cells (not recorded which). CDR3 sequence: CATHRGGTQYF.